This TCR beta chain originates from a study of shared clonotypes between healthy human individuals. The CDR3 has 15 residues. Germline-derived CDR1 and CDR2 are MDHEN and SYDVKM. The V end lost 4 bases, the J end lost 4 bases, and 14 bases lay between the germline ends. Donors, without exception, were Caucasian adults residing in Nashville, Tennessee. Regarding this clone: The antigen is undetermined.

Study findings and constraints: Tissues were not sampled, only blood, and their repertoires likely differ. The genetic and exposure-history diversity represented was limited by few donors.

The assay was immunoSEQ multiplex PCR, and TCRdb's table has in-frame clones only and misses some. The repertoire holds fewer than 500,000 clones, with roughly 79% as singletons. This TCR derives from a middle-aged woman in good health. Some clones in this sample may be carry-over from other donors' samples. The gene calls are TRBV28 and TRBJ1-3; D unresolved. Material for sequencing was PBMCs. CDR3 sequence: CASSSFAGAGNTIYF. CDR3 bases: TGTGCCAGCAGTTCCTTTGCGGGAGCGGGAAACACCATATATTTT.